This TCR beta chain was retrieved from a study of T-cell memory formation after mild COVID-19. Broader study findings: Most CD4+ clones that shrank were in CM and EM, while CD8+ ones turned up in EMRA.

Note on this clonotype: Its antigen is not known.

V lost 2 bases to trimming and J lost 4 bases, with 13 bases between them. The CDR3 has 15 residues. Looked up from germline, CDR1 is SGDLS and CDR2 is YYNGEE. TCRdb independently ran MiXCR on the 5' RACE reads; one entry per CDR3 protein. The sample lists about 290,000 distinct CDR3 sequences, about 16% seen once, with roughly a fifth in the top ten. The chain is built from TRBV9 and TRBJ1-3; TRBD1 is a possible D gene (5 bases). The material sequenced was PBMCs or a T cell subset sorted from them (not recorded which). The sequence came from a man younger than 35 who had mild COVID-19 (a few samples of this study predate the infection). Cell type and time point are not known. The CDR3 region is CASSVGRDVGNTIYF. The DNA of the CDR3 is TGTGCCAGCAGCGTGGGAAGGGACGTCGGAAACACCATATATTTT.